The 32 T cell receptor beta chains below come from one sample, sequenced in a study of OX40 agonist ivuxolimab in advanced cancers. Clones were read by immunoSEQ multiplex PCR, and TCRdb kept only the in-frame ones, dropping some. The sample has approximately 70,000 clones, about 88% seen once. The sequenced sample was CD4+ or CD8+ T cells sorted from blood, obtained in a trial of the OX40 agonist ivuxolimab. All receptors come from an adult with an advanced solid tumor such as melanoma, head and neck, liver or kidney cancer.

As DNA, the CDR3 is TGTGCCAGTAGTGAAGGGGGGGGTACGTATGAGCCCCAGCATTTT. Translated: CASSEGGGTYEPQHF. The V call is TRBV19, the J call TRBJ1-5; the D gene is possibly TRBD1 (6 bases). The CDR3 length is 15 residues. Per the germline V gene, CDR1 is LNHDA and CDR2 is SQIVND (reference sequence). V lost 5 bases, J lost 8 bases, and 19 bases lay in between.

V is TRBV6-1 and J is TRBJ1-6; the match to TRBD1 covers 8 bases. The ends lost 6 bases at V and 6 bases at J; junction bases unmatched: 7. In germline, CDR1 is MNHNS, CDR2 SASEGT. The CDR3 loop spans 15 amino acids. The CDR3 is CASSFSGQVNSPLHF. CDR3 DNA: TGTGCCAGCAGCTTCTCGGGACAGGTTAATTCACCCCTCCACTTT.

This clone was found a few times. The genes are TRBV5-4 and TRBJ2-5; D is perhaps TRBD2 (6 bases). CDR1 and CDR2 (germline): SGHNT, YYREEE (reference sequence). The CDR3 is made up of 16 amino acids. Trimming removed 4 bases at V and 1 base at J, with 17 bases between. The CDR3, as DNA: TGTGCCAGCAGCCGAGACGTGGTTAGCGGCCAAGAGACCCAGTACTTC. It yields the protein CASSRDVVSGQETQYF.

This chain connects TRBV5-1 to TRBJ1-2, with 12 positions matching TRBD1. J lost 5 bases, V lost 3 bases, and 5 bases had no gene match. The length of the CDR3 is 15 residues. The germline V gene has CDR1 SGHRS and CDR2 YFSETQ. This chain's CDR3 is CASSWGQGASYGYTF. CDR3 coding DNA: TGCGCCAGCAGCTGGGGACAGGGGGCGAGTTATGGCTACACCTTC.

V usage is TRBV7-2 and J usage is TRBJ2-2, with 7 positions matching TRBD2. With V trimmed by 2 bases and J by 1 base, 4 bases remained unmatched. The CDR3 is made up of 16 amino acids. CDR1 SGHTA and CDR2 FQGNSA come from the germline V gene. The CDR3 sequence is CASSLFLAENTGELFF. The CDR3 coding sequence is TGTGCCAGCAGCTTATTCCTAGCGGAGAACACCGGGGAGCTGTTTTTT.

The CDR3 reads CASSLGNIQYF. CDR3 nucleotides: TGTGCCAGCAGCTTAGGAAACATTCAGTACTTC. The chain employs TRBV7-9 and TRBJ2-4; D uncertain. The CDR3 runs to 11 residues. Looked up from germline, CDR1 is SEHNR and CDR2 is FQNEAQ (reference sequence). Trimming took 1 base from V and 6 from J, leaving 1 base between them. Full variable domain (missing parts from reference TRBV7-9 and TRBJ2-4): DTGVSQNPRHKITKRGQNVTFRCDPISEHNRLYWYRQTLGQGPEFLTYFQNEAQLEKSRLLSDRFSAERPKGSFSTLEIQRTEQGDSAMYLCASSLGNIQYFGAGTRLSVL.

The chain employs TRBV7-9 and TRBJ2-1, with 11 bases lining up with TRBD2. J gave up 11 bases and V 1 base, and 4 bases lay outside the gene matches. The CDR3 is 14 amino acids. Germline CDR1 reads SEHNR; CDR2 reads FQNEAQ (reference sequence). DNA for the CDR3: TGTGCCAGCAGCTTAGGGGGACTAGCGGCAAAGCAGTTCTTC. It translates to CASSLGGLAAKQFF.

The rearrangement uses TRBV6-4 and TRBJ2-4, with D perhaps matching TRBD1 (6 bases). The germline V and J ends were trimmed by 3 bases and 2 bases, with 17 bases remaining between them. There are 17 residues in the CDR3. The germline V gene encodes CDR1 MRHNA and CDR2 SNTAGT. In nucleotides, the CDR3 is TGTGCCAGCAGTGAAGATCTAGGGGGTTTACCCAAAAACATTCAGTACTTC. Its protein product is CASSEDLGGLPKNIQYF.

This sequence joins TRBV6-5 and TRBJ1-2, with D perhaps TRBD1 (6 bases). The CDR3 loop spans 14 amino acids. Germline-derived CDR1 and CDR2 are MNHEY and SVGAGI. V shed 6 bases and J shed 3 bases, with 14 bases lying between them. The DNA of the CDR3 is TGTGCCAGCAGATCCTCAGGGGTTCACTATGGCTACACCTTC. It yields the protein CASRSSGVHYGYTF.

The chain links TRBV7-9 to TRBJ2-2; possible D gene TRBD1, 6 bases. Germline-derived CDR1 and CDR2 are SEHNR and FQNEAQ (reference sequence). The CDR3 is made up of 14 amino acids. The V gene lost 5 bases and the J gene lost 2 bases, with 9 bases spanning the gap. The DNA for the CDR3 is TGTGCCAGCAGCCCACAGGGAAACACCGGGGAGCTGTTTTTT. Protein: CASSPQGNTGELFF.

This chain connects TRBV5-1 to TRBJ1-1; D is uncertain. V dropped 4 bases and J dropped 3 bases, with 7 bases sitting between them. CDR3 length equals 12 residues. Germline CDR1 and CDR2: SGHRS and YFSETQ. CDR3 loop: CASSVGYTEAFF. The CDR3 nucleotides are TGCGCCAGCAGCGTGGGGTACACTGAAGCTTTCTTT.

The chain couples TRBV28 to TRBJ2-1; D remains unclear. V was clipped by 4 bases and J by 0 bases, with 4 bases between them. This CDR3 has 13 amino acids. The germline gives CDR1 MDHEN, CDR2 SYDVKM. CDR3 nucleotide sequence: TGTGCCAGCAGTTCCCTCTCCTACAATGAGCAGTTCTTC. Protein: CASSSLSYNEQFF.

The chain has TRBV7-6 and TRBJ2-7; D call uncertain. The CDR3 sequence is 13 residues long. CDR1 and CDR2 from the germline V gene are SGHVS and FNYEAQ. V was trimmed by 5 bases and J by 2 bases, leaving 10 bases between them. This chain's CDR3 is CASSPPRPYEQYF. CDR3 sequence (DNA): TGTGCCAGCAGCCCGCCGAGGCCCTACGAGCAGTACTTC.

This CDR3 is CASSLEETGLRTSGSRQQYF. In DNA form, the CDR3 reads TGCGCCAGCAGCTTAGAAGAGACAGGACTACGGACTAGCGGTTCTAGGCAGCAGTACTTC. This chain links TRBV5-1 with TRBJ2-7; 10 bases line up with TRBD2. Germline V gives CDR1 SGHRS, CDR2 YFSETQ. This CDR3 comprises 20 residues. V lost 2 bases and J lost 8; bases outside the gene matches: 25.

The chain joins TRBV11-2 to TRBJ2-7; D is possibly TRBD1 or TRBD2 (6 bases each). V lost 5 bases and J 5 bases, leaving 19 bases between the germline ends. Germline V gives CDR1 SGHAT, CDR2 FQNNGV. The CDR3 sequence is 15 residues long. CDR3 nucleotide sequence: TGTGCCAGCAGCAGCAACGCCGGGGGCTTCAACGAGCAGTACTTC. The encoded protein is CASSSNAGGFNEQYF.

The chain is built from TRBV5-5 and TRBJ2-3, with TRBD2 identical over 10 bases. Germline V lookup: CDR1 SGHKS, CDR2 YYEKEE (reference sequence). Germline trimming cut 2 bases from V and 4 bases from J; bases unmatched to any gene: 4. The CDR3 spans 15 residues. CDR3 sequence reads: CASSFYGLAADTQYF. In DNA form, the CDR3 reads TGTGCCAGCAGCTTTTACGGACTAGCGGCAGATACGCAGTATTTT.

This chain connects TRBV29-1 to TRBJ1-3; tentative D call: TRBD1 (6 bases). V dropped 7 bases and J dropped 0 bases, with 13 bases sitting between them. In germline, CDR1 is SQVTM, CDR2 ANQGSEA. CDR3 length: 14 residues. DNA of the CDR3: TGCAGCGCCACAATACAGGGCTCTGGAAACACCATATATTTT. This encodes CSATIQGSGNTIYF.

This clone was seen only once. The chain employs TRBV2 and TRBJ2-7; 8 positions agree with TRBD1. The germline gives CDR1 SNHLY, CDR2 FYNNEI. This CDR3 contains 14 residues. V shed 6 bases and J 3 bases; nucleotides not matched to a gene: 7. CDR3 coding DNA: TGTGCCAGCAGGGACCGGGACAGGTACTACGAGCAGTACTTC. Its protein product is CASRDRDRYYEQYF.

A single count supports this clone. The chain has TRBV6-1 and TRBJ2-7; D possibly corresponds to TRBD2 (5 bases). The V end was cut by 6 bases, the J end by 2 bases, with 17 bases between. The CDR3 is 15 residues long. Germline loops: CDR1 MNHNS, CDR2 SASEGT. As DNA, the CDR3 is TGTGCCAGCAGCGTTAGCGCCCCAGTCACCTACGAGCAGTACTTC. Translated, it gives CASSVSAPVTYEQYF.

CDR3 coding DNA: TGTGCCAGCAGTGAAGACCGACTAGCGGGAGGGGTCGGTGAGACCCAGTACTTC. Translated, it gives CASSEDRLAGGVGETQYF. The rearrangement links TRBV6-1 to TRBJ2-5, with TRBD2 identical over 14 bases. Germline lookup yields CDR1 MNHNS and CDR2 SASEGT. Trimming cost V 1 base and J 5 bases; bases outside gene matches: 9. The CDR3 consists of 18 residues.

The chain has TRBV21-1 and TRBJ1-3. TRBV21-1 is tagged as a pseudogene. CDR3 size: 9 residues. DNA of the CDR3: TGTGCCAGCCCCTGTACCATATATTTT. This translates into CASPCTIYF.

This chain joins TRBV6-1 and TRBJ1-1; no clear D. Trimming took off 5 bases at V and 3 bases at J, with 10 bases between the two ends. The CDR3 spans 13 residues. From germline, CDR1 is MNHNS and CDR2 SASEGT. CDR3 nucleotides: TGTGCCAGCAGTCGGGCGTGGGACACTGAAGCTTTCTTT. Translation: CASSRAWDTEAFF.

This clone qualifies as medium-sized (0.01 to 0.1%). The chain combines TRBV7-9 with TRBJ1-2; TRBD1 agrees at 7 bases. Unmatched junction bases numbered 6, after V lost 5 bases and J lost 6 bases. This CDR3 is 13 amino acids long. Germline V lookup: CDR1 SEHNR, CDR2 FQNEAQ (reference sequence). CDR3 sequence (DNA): TGTGCCAGCAGCCACGACAGGGTTAATGGCTACACCTTC. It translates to CASSHDRVNGYTF.

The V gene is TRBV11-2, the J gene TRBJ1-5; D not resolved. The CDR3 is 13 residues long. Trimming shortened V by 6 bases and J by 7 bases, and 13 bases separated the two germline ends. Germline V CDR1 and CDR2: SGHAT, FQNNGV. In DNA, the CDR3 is TGTGCCAGCAGTTCCTCAGGAGGCCAGCCCCAGCATTTT. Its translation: CASSSSGGQPQHF.

For the CDR3, the DNA is TGTGCCAGCAGCCTCCCAGGCCGTAATGAAAAACTGTTTTTT. It translates to CASSLPGRNEKLFF. This chain joins TRBV6-6 and TRBJ1-4, with unresolved D. There are 14 residues in the CDR3. V was cut by 6 bases and J by 4 bases, with 12 bases left in between. The germline V gene encodes CDR1 MNHNY and CDR2 SVGAGI (reference sequence).

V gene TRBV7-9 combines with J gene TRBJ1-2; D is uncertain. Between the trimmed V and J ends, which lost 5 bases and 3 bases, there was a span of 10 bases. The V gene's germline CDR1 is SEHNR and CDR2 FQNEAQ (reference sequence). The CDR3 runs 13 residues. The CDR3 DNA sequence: TGTGCCAGCAGCCCCCAGATCTACTATGGCTACACCTTC. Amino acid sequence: CASSPQIYYGYTF.

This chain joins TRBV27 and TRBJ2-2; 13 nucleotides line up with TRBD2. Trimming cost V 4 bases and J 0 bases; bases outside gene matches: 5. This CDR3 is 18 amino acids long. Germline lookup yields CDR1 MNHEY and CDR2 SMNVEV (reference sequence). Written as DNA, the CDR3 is TGTGCCAGCAGTTCGGGACTAGCGGGGTCAGCGAACACCGGGGAGCTGTTTTTT. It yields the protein CASSSGLAGSANTGELFF.

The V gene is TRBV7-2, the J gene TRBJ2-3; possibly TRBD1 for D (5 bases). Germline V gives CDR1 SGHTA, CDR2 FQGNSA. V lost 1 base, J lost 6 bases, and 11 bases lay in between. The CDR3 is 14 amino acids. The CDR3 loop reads CASSLDRWADTQYF. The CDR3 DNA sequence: TGTGCCAGCAGCTTAGACAGGTGGGCGGATACGCAGTATTTT.

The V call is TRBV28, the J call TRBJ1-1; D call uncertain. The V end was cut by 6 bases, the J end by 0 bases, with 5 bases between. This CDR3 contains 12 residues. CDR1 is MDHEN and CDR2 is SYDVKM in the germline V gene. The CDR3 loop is CASRSLNTEAFF. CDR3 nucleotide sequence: TGTGCCAGCAGGAGTTTGAACACTGAAGCTTTCTTT.

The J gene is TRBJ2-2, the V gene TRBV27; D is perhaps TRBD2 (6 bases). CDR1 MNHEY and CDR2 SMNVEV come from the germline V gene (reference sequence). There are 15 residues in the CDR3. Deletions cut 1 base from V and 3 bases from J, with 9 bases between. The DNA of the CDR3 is TGTGCCAGCAGTTTATGGAGCGGGTACACCGGGGAGCTGTTTTTT. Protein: CASSLWSGYTGELFF.

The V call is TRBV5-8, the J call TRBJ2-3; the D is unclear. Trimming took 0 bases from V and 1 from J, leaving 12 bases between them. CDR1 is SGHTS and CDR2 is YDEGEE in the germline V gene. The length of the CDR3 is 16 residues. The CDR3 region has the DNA TGTGCCAGCAGCTTGGCCCGGCGGACGGGCACAGATACGCAGTATTTT. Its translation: CASSLARRTGTDTQYF.

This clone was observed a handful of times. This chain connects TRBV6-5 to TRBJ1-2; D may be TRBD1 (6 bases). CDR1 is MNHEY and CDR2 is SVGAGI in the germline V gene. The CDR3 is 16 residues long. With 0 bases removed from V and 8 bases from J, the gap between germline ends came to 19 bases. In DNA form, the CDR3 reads TGTGCCAGCAGTTACTCGCCAGTCACGGGGGCTGGCGGCTACACCTTC. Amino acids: CASSYSPVTGAGGYTF.